This T cell receptor beta chain came from a study of stem cell transplantation in POMP-related autoinflammatory disease. Study-wide points: Fewer unique TRB V-J gene pairings were identified in patients with PRAID. In patients with PRAID, every analyzed T-cell subset tended to show lower diversity and higher clonality.

This table comes from immunoSEQ multiplex PCR, and its TCRdb copy is limited to in-frame clones, with some not included. The sample has 8,500 to 14,000 clones, about 88% seen once. Worth noting for this clone: Its cognate antigen is unknown.

The ends were cut back, 3 bases at V and 1 base at J, with 12 bases in the middle. There are 14 residues in the CDR3. Germline CDR1 and CDR2: SQVTM and ANQGSEA. Sample: CD8+ T cells from PBMCs, taken before stem cell transplantation. V is TRBV29-1 and J is TRBJ1-2; D is ambiguous. The receptor was isolated from a human donor with POMP-related autoinflammation and immune dysregulation (PRAID). CDR3 residues: CSVDTSTFNYGYTF. The CDR3 DNA reads as TGCAGCGTTGATACTTCGACCTTTAACTATGGCTACACCTTC. The variable domain in full, completed from reference TRBV29-1 and TRBJ1-2, reads SAVISQKPSRDICQRGTSLTIQCQVDSQVTMMFWYRQQPGQSLTLIATANQGSEATYESGFVIDKFPISRPNLTFSTLTVSNMSPEDSSIYLCSVDTSTFNYGYTFGSGTRLTVV.